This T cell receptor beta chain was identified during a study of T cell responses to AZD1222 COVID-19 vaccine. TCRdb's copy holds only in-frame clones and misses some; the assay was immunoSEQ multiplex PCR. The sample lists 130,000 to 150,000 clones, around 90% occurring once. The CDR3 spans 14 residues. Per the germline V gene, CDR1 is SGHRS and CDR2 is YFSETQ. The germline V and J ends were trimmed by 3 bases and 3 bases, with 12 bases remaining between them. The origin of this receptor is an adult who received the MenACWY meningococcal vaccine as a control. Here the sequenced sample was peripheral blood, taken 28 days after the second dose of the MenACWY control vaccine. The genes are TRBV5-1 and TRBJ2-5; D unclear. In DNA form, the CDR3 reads TGCGCCAGCAGCTATCCCGGGCGAGAAGAGACCCAGTACTTC. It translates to CASSYPGREETQYF.